The 19 T cell receptor beta chains reported below all come from one sample, sequenced in a study of blood T cells in healthy people across ages. Next came a second PCR, run for about 6 to 11 cycles, which used a sample-barcoded 5' primer along with a J-beta primer mix. TCRdb re-called the 5' RACE reads through MiXCR, storing one row per CDR3 protein. The repertoire holds roughly 560,000 distinct CDR3 sequences, with around 24% as singletons. These records were also assigned to another study, of T cells of mothers and their children.

Sequencing input: blood. The receptors shown here come from a boy aged 5-17 years in good health.

This clonotype was seen only a few times. The V call is TRBV2, the J call TRBJ1-1, with no clear D. Per the germline V gene, CDR1 is SNHLY and CDR2 is FYNNEI. CDR3 length: 13 amino acids. V gave up 4 bases and J gave up 4 bases, with 10 bases separating them. The CDR3 DNA reads as TGTGCCAGCAGTGTTAATCGGGGCACTGAAGCTTTCTTT. Protein sequence: CASSVNRGTEAFF.

For this clonotype: At one of its ends the junction is not consistent with the germline gene, which may arise from a read error. The V gene is TRBV9, the J gene TRBJ2-5, with no clear D. The CDR3 spans 15 residues. Germline V gives CDR1 SGDLS, CDR2 YYNGEE. The CDR3 protein is CASSVVPDRQEAQYF. CDR3 bases: TGTGCCAGCAGCGTAGTCCCCGATCGACAAGAGGCCCAGTACTTC.

A few counts support this clonotype. This sequence joins TRBV12-3 or TRBV12-4 and TRBJ1-1; D gene ambiguous. V lost 3 bases, J lost 6 bases, and 17 bases lay in between. The CDR3 length is 15 residues. CDR3 in amino acids: CASSFQDHYTAEAFF. The CDR3 nucleotides are TGTGCCAGCAGTTTCCAAGATCATTATACCGCTGAAGCTTTCTTT.

V gene TRBV28 combines with J gene TRBJ1-1; no definite D call. Germline values: CDR1 MDHEN, CDR2 SYDVKM. The CDR3 covers 14 residues. Trimming left V 3 bases short and J 3 bases short, with 11 bases between. The CDR3, as DNA: TGTGCCAGCAGTTTTGGGCTTAGGGACACTGAAGCTTTCTTT. Residues: CASSFGLRDTEAFF.

This chain uses TRBV9 with TRBJ1-1; tentatively, D is TRBD1 (6 bases). This CDR3 has 15 residues. Looked up from germline, CDR1 is SGDLS and CDR2 is YYNGEE. V lost 2 bases to trimming and J lost 2 bases, with 13 bases between them. The CDR3 here is CASSVSGTKNTEAFF. The CDR3 DNA reads as TGTGCCAGCAGCGTCTCCGGGACAAAAAACACTGAAGCTTTCTTT.

This clonotype appeared many times. Compared with germline, one end of the junction differs, possibly owing to a read error. The V call is TRBV5-1, the J call TRBJ2-5; the D call may be TRBD1 or TRBD2 (5 bases each). Per the germline V gene, CDR1 is SGHRS and CDR2 is YFSETQ. The CDR3 covers 15 residues. The CDR3 DNA is TGCGCCAGCAGGTTGGCTTGGGGGAGCCGAGAGACCCAGTACTTC. The encoded protein is CASRLAWGSRETQYF.

The chain employs TRBV9 and TRBJ2-3; no definite D call. The germline CDR1 and CDR2 sequences are SGDLS and YYNGEE. The V end was cut by 0 bases, the J end by 0 bases, with 8 bases between. CDR3 length equals 15 residues. The CDR3: CASSVEERSTDTQYF. As DNA, the CDR3 is TGTGCCAGCAGCGTAGAGGAGCGCAGCACAGATACGCAGTATTTT.

This clonotype appeared a few times. The chain joins TRBV6-5 to TRBJ1-2; the D is unclear. V gave up 2 bases and J gave up 4 bases, with 8 bases separating them. The germline CDR1 and CDR2 sequences are MNHEY and SVGAGI. The CDR3 is made up of 13 amino acids. CDR3 sequence (DNA): TGTGCCAGCAGTTACGCGGCCGGCTATGGCTACACCTTC. Translated, it gives CASSYAAGYGYTF.

V usage is TRBV27 and J usage is TRBJ2-2; TRBD1 is a possible D gene (6 bases). The ends were cut back, 7 bases at V and 0 bases at J, with 12 bases in the middle. There are 15 residues in the CDR3. CDR1 is MNHEY and CDR2 is SMNVEV in the germline V gene (reference sequence). Here the CDR3 reads CASTSRGSNTGELFF. For the CDR3, the DNA is TGTGCCAGCACGAGCAGGGGCTCGAACACCGGGGAGCTGTTTTTT.

This clonotype was observed at least ten times. V is TRBV7-2 and J is TRBJ1-2; D unresolved. V lost 3 bases and J 4 bases, leaving 18 bases between the germline ends. Per germline, CDR1 SGHTA and CDR2 FQGNSA. There are 16 residues in the CDR3. The CDR3: CASSFRDLVQTYGYTF. The CDR3 DNA reads as TGTGCCAGCAGCTTCCGAGACTTGGTACAGACCTATGGCTACACCTTC.

This chain uses TRBV20-1 with TRBJ2-5; D ambiguous. The CDR3 spans 13 residues. CDR1 and CDR2 from the germline V gene are DFQATT and SNEGSKA (reference sequence). Trimming took off 0 bases at V and 3 bases at J, with 8 bases between the two ends. CDR3 amino acids: CSARDPKKETQYF. CDR3 nucleotide sequence: TGCAGTGCTAGAGATCCAAAAAAAGAGACCCAGTACTTC.

This rearrangement joins TRBV29-1 to TRBJ1-1; 7 nucleotides agree with TRBD1. Germline CDR1 SQVTM, CDR2 ANQGSEA. J lost 0 bases, V lost 7 bases, and 14 bases had no gene match. This CDR3 contains 16 residues. CDR3 in DNA: TGCAGCGCCTACTTGACAGGGCCCCTCATGAACACTGAAGCTTTCTTT. Encoded protein: CSAYLTGPLMNTEAFF.

As to this clonotype: The CDR3 does not end in the conserved phenylalanine or tryptophan, so this is likely a read error. DNA of the CDR3: TGTGCCAGCAGCCTGGGGGCCGGGACAGGCAATTCACCCCTCCACCTT. Translation: CASSLGAGTGNSPLHL. The chain combines TRBV5-6 with TRBJ1-6; 8 bases are shared with TRBD1. CDR1 is SGHDT and CDR2 is YYEEEE in the germline V gene. This CDR3 spans 16 amino acids. The ends lost 4 bases at V and 7 bases at J; junction bases unmatched: 10.

This clonotype appeared many times. The rearrangement joins TRBV4-2 to TRBJ2-3; possibly TRBD1 for D (5 bases). This CDR3 contains 14 residues. Germline V lookup: CDR1 LGHNA, CDR2 YNFKEQ. With 0 bases removed from V and 3 bases from J, the gap between germline ends came to 7 bases. The CDR3: CASSQDQGTDTQYF. In DNA form, the CDR3 reads TGTGCCAGCAGCCAAGATCAGGGAACAGATACGCAGTATTTT.

The chain employs TRBV27 and TRBJ2-5; TRBD1 is a possible D gene (6 bases). The J call may not be correct, given that the DNA end is closer to TRBJ2-7. The CDR3 extends over 15 amino acids. Germline V gene data show CDR1 as MNHEY and CDR2 as SMNVEV (reference sequence). Here the CDR3 DNA reads TGTGCCAGCACCATCCGTGGGGCAGGGGCCTACGAGCAGTACTTC. Translation gives CASTIRGAGAYEQYF.

This clonotype was seen only a few times. The chain has TRBV7-3 and TRBJ2-5; the D is unclear. Per the germline V gene, CDR1 is SGHTA and CDR2 is FQGTGA. Trimming took off 2 bases at V and 1 base at J, with 11 bases between the two ends. The CDR3 has 15 amino acids. CDR3 sequence (DNA): TGTGCCAGCAGCTTATTTCCTGATTTCCAAGAGACCCAGTACTTC. It translates to CASSLFPDFQETQYF.

The rearrangement links TRBV28 to TRBJ2-1; 7 bases map to TRBD1. The V segment lost 6 bases and the J segment 6 bases; nucleotides outside the gene matches: 11. CDR1 MDHEN and CDR2 SYDVKM come from the germline V gene. The CDR3 is made up of 15 amino acids. The CDR3 loop reads CASSYRGARGNEQFF. In DNA, the CDR3 is TGTGCCAGCAGCTACAGGGGAGCCCGAGGCAATGAGCAGTTCTTC.

The J gene is TRBJ2-2, the V gene TRBV5-1; 9 bases align to TRBD2. J was trimmed by 0 bases and V by 0 bases; bases with no gene match: 9. The germline CDR1 and CDR2 sequences are SGHRS and YFSETQ. The length of the CDR3 is 19 residues. The CDR3 here is CASSLVASGTTSNTGELFF. CDR3 DNA: TGCGCCAGCAGCTTGGTGGCTAGCGGGACCACATCGAACACCGGGGAGCTGTTTTTT.

This clonotype was counted a few times. The junction differs from germline at one of its ends, possibly a read error. This chain links TRBV7-9 with TRBJ2-5; TRBD2 might be the D (5 bases). The CDR3 spans 16 residues. Germline values: CDR1 SEHNR, CDR2 FQNEAQ (reference sequence). The CDR3 DNA sequence: TGTGCCAGCAGCTCTAGCCGGCTGAGGGATGAAGAGACCCGGTACTTC. Its protein is CASSSSRLRDEETRYF.